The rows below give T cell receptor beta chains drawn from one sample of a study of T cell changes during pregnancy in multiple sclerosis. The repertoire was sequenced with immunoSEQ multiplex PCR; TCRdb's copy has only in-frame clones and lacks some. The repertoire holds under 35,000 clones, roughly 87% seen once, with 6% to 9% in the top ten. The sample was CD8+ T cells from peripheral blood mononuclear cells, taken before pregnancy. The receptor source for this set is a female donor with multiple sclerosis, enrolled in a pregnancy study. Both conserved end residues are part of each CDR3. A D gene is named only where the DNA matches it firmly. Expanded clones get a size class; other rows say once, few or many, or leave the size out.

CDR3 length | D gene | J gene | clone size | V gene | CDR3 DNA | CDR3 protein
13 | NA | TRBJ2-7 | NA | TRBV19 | TGTGCCAGTAGTATACGTCAGGCCGACGAGCAGTACTTC | CASSIRQADEQYF
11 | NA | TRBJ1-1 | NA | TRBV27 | TGTGCCAGCAGGACGACAGATGAAGCTTTCTTT | CASRTTDEAFF
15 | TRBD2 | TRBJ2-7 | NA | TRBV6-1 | TGTGCCAGCAGTGAAAAAGCGGGAAGCCTCTACGAGCAGTACTTC | CASSEKAGSLYEQYF
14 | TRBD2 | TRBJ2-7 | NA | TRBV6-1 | TGTGCCAGCAGTGTGACTAGCGGGAATAACGAGCAGTACTTC | CASSVTSGNNEQYF
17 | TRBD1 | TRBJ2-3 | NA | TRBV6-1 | TGTGCCAGCAGTGAATGGCTGACAGGGCTGAACACAGATACGCAGTATTTT | CASSEWLTGLNTDTQYF
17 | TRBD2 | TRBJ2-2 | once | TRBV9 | TGTGCCAGCAGCGTAGCACGACTAGCGGCGAACACCGGGGAGCTGTTTTTT | CASSVARLAANTGELFF
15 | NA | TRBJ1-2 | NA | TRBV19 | TGTGCCAGTAGTATCGACCCGGGGAGTAACTATGGCTACACCTTC | CASSIDPGSNYGYTF
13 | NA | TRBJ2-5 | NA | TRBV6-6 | TGTGCCAGCCGCTCGGGACTCCAAGAGACCCAGTACTTC | CASRSGLQETQYF
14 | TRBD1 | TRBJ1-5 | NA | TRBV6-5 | TGTGCCAGCAGTGCTACAGGGGGCAATCAGCCCCAGCATTTT | CASSATGGNQPQHF
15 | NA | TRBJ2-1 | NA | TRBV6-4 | TGTGCCAGCAGTGACGCCTCCCGAGGGAATACTGAGCAGTTCTTC | CASSDASRGNTEQFF
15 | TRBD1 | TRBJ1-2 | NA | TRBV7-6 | TGTGCCAGCAGCTCAAGACAGGGTGGCGTCTATGGCTACACCTTC | CASSSRQGGVYGYTF
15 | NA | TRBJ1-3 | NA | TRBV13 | TGTGCCAGCAGCTTAGCCGGGGGAGGTGGAAACACCATATATTTT | CASSLAGGGGNTIYF
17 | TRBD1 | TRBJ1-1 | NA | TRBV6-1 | TGTGCCAGCAGTGAAGGACCCCGAACAGGGGTTCACACTGAAGCTTTCTTT | CASSEGPRTGVHTEAFF
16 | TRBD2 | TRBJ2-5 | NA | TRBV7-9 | TGTGCCAGCAGCAGCCGACTAGCGGGGGCCCAGTCGGCCCAGTACTTC | CASSSRLAGAQSAQYF
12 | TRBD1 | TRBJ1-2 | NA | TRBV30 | TGTGCCTGGTCACAGGGGGCTGACGGCTACACCTTC | CAWSQGADGYTF
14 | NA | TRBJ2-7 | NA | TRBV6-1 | TGTGCCAGCAGTGGCAGGGGATCGTCCTACGAGCAGTACTTC | CASSGRGSSYEQYF
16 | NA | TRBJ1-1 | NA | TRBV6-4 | TGTGCCAGCAGTAGCGGGATGATTGGCGACGGCACTGAAGCTTTCTTT | CASSSGMIGDGTEAFF